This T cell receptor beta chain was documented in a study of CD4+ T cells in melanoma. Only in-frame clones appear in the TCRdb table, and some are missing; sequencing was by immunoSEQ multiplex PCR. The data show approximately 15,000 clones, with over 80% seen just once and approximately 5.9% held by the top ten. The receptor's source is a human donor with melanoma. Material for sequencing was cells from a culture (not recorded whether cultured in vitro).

The CDR3 here is CASSSWTGPLYGYTF. The DNA of the CDR3 is TGCGCCAGCAGCTCGTGGACAGGCCCCCTCTATGGCTACACCTTC. The genes are TRBV5-1 and TRBJ1-2, with 7 bases aligning to TRBD1. V trimming: 3 bases; J trimming: 4 bases; junction bases outside the gene matches: 9. Looked up from germline, CDR1 is SGHRS and CDR2 is YFSETQ. The CDR3 length is 15 residues.